This T cell receptor beta chain was sequenced in a study of blood T cell repertoires in COVID-19. Study as a whole: Spain, Italy and the United States supplied samples that represented acute and convalescent COVID-19.

V lost 2 bases, J lost 5 bases, and 8 bases stayed unmatched. This CDR3 has 16 residues. Germline V gene data show CDR1 as MNHEY and CDR2 as SVGEGT. Profiling relied on immunoSEQ multiplex PCR, and the TCRdb table lists in-frame clones only, not all of them. The sample yields tens of thousands of clones, 70% to 90% seen once. The specimen was peripheral blood. This chain joins TRBV6-2 or TRBV6-3 and TRBJ2-3, with 9 nucleotides matching TRBD2. The source is a human donor in a cohort sampled during active COVID-19. The donor label of this sample is uncertain. The CDR3 loop is CASSYRRGGLGDTQYF. CDR3 nucleotide sequence: TGTGCCAGCAGTTACAGGCGGGGGGGCCTAGGAGATACGCAGTATTTT.